The present T cell receptor (beta chain) was sequenced within a study of blood T cells in healthy people across ages. Study results and limitations: A roughly linear age-dependent decrease characterized TCR beta diversity per million T cells.

A J-beta primer mix and a sample-barcoded 5' primer were used in a second PCR of roughly 6 to 12 cycles. Each of the cDNA molecules was tagged by a template-switch adaptor with 12 random nucleotides. TCRdb re-called the 5' RACE reads through MiXCR, storing one row per CDR3 protein. The repertoire holds 1.8 million or so distinct CDR3 sequences, with roughly 43% as singletons. The CDR3 has 11 residues. Deletions cut 5 bases from V and 9 bases from J, with 10 bases between. With respect to this clonotype: Its target is not known.

The receptor's source is a human donor in good health. The rearrangement links TRBV12-3 or TRBV12-4 to TRBJ1-1, with TRBD1 as a possible D gene (6 bases). Sequencing was carried out using blood. CDR3 sequence (DNA): TGTGCCAGCAGTCCCGGACAGAAAGCTTTCTTT. Residues: CASSPGQKAFF.